This TCR beta chain was identified during a study of T-cell reconstitution after alpha-beta-depleted transplantation in children. Deletions cut 5 bases from V and 0 bases from J, with 14 bases between. Germline V gene lookup returns CDR1 KGHSH and CDR2 LQKENI. This CDR3 is built from 17 residues. The authors prepared the TCRbeta library with unique molecular identifiers. TCRdb processed the PCR reads anew with MiXCR; each CDR3 protein has one entry. The repertoire holds about 78,000 distinct CDR3 sequences, with 13% to 15% as singletons. The chain is built from TRBV18 and TRBJ2-6; no definite D call. The TCR comes from a male patient between 2 and 15 years old who had a stem cell transplant for acute lymphoblastic leukemia, so the T cells may come from the graft donor. The source was PBMCs, mostly from graft donor cells, collected 180 days after TCRalphabeta/CD19-depleted stem cell transplant. CDR3 sequence reads: CASSALYLSSGANVLTF. As DNA, the CDR3 is TGTGCCAGCTCAGCGCTTTACCTTAGCTCTGGGGCCAACGTCCTGACTTTC.